One sample yielded the 24 T cell receptor beta chains listed below, sequenced in a study of T cell clones after liver transplantation. TCRdb's copy holds only in-frame clones and misses some; the assay was immunoSEQ multiplex PCR. This repertoire shows 70,000 or so clones, 90% to 95% found once; its top ten account for less than 1%. The source was CD4+ T cells from blood, collected less than 28 months after liver transplant. Every receptor here comes from a human patient who received a liver transplant. The graft donor may account for some of the T cells.

This clone occurred once. The gene calls are TRBV5-8 and TRBJ2-7, with D unresolved. CDR1 is SGHTS and CDR2 is YDEGEE in the germline V gene. This CDR3 is 14 amino acids long. V gave up 0 bases and J gave up 2 bases, with 9 bases separating them. The DNA of the CDR3 is TGTGCCAGCAGCTTGGGACGGCCCGCCTACGAGCAGTACTTC. It translates to CASSLGRPAYEQYF.

The chain uses TRBV18 and TRBJ2-7; 8 bases match TRBD1. With V trimmed by 3 bases and J by 2 bases, 9 bases remained unmatched. This CDR3 is 16 amino acids long. Germline V gene lookup returns CDR1 KGHSH and CDR2 LQKENI. For the CDR3, the DNA is TGTGCCAGCTCACCGGCCGGGACAGGCAAGACCTACGAGCAGTACTTC. Encoded protein: CASSPAGTGKTYEQYF.

V gene TRBV11-2 combines with J gene TRBJ2-3, with D hard to call. The CDR3 is made up of 12 amino acids. The V gene's germline CDR1 is SGHAT and CDR2 FQNNGV. The germline V and J ends were trimmed by 4 bases and 4 bases, with 6 bases remaining between them. CDR3 sequence reads: CASSSLADTQYF. The CDR3 DNA is TGTGCCAGCAGCTCCCTAGCAGATACGCAGTATTTT.

The V call is TRBV4-2, the J call TRBJ1-4; TRBD1 matches 12 bases. V dropped 4 bases and J dropped 8; count of bases not matched to a gene: 8. From germline, CDR1 is LGHNA and CDR2 YNFKEQ. CDR3 length: 16 amino acids. The CDR3 sequence is CASSLEGQGAGEKLFF. The CDR3 nucleotides read TGTGCCAGCAGCCTAGAGGGACAGGGGGCAGGGGAAAAACTGTTTTTT.

This chain uses TRBV6-1 with TRBJ2-1, with 8 bases fitting TRBD2. CDR1 is MNHNS, CDR2 SASEGT, per germline. CDR3 length equals 14 residues. Losses at the gene ends were 6 bases for V and 4 bases for J; bases not matched to a gene: 5. CDR3 coding DNA: TGTGCCAGCAGGAGCGGGGGCACTTACAATGAGCAGTTCTTC. It encodes CASRSGGTYNEQFF.

The gene calls are TRBV7-2 and TRBJ1-2; D remains unclear. Trimming left V 2 bases short and J 5 bases short, with 15 bases between. The CDR3 spans 15 residues. CDR1 and CDR2 from the germline V gene are SGHTA and FQGNSA. The CDR3 sequence: CASSLSSSQYYGYTF. The DNA of the CDR3 is TGTGCCAGCAGCTTATCTTCCTCCCAGTATTATGGCTACACCTTC.

The genes are TRBV21-1 and TRBJ2-5; the D call of TRBD1 is as the table states it, not checked on the DNA. TRBV21-1 is shown as a pseudogene. This CDR3 contains 15 residues. The DNA for the CDR3 is TGTGCCAGCGGGGCAGAGACCGCGACTCAAGAGACCCAGTACTTC. Translation: CASGAETATQETQYF.

The V call is TRBV4-2, the J call TRBJ1-4; perhaps TRBD1 as D (6 bases). The ends were cut back, 1 base at V and 7 bases at J, with 10 bases in the middle. This CDR3 has 14 residues. CDR1 is LGHNA, CDR2 YNFKEQ, per germline. In DNA, the CDR3 is TGTGCCAGCAGCCAAGCCAGGGGTACTGAAAAACTGTTTTTT. Translation: CASSQARGTEKLFF.

This clone was found a few times. The sample carries other DNA sequences with the same CDR3. J is TRBJ2-1 and V is TRBV18; 7 bases line up with TRBD1. Germline V CDR1 and CDR2: KGHSH, LQKENI. Trimming took 6 bases from V and 2 from J; bases not matched to a gene: 1. The length of the CDR3 is 13 residues. The CDR3 protein is CASSTGAYNEQFF. The CDR3 DNA reads as TGTGCCAGCTCTACAGGGGCCTACAATGAGCAGTTCTTC.

The rearrangement uses TRBV6-1 and TRBJ2-7; D perhaps matches TRBD1 (5 bases). The V gene's germline CDR1 is MNHNS and CDR2 SASEGT. V shed 2 bases and J shed 2 bases, with 10 bases lying between them. This CDR3 has 14 amino acids. In nucleotides, the CDR3 is TGTGCCAGCAGTGAACTGGCCAGGGCCTACGAGCAGTACTTC. Its protein is CASSELARAYEQYF.

The gene calls are TRBV2 and TRBJ1-1, with a possible D match to TRBD1 (6 bases). Germline CDR1 SNHLY, CDR2 FYNNEI. V was pared by 6 bases and J by 1 base, with 15 bases between. This CDR3 region has 15 residues. The CDR3 DNA reads as TGTGCCAGCAGGAACCGGGAGGGGGGGAACACTGAAGCTTTCTTT. Its protein is CASRNREGGNTEAFF.

V and J are TRBV7-8 and TRBJ2-1; tentative D call: TRBD2 (5 bases). The CDR3 is 14 residues long. V was pared by 3 bases and J by 2 bases, with 8 bases between. Germline values: CDR1 SGHVS, CDR2 FQNEAQ. CDR3 sequence (DNA): TGTGCCAGCAGCTTGTCCGGGACCTACAATGAGCAGTTCTTC. It is translated as CASSLSGTYNEQFF.

The chain combines TRBV27 with TRBJ2-1; 8 bases map to TRBD2. There are 16 residues in the CDR3. Germline CDR1 reads MNHEY; CDR2 reads SMNVEV (reference sequence). J lost 7 bases, V lost 3 bases, and 11 bases had no gene match. The CDR3 protein is CASSFLSGRNSNEQFF. CDR3 bases: TGTGCCAGCAGTTTCCTAAGCGGGAGAAACAGTAATGAGCAGTTCTTC.

This chain joins TRBV5-1 and TRBJ2-1; TRBD2 aligns across 7 bases. This CDR3 contains 18 residues. The V and J ends lost 4 bases and 3 bases, in that order; junction bases with no gene match: 16. CDR1 and CDR2 (germline): SGHRS, YFSETQ. CDR3 in DNA: TGCGCCAGCAGCCGTGGAGTCCCCACGGGGGGAAACTACAATGAGCAGTTCTTC. As protein: CASSRGVPTGGNYNEQFF.

V is TRBV28 and J is TRBJ2-2; 14 bases line up with TRBD2. CDR1 MDHEN and CDR2 SYDVKM come from the germline V gene. The CDR3 is 14 residues long. V shed 8 bases, J shed 8 bases, and the junction held 4 bases outside the gene matches. CDR3 amino acids: CASGLAGGEGELFF. The DNA for the CDR3 is TGTGCCAGCGGACTAGCGGGAGGTGAGGGGGAGCTGTTTTTT.

The CDR3 sequence is CASSIPDQNNEQFF. Here the CDR3 DNA reads TGTGCCAGTAGTATACCGGACCAAAACAATGAGCAGTTCTTC. The J gene is TRBJ2-1, the V gene TRBV19; D is unclear. The germline gives CDR1 LNHDA, CDR2 SQIVND (reference sequence). The CDR3 has 14 residues. V was clipped by 2 bases and J by 5 bases, with 10 bases between them.

J is TRBJ2-1 and V is TRBV27; 8 bases line up with TRBD2. The germline V gene has CDR1 MNHEY and CDR2 SMNVEV (reference sequence). The ends lost 2 bases at V and 0 bases at J; junction bases unmatched: 0. CDR3 size: 15 residues. This CDR3 is CASSLGTSSYNEQFF. The CDR3, as DNA: TGTGCCAGCAGTTTAGGGACTAGCTCCTACAATGAGCAGTTCTTC.

The rearrangement joins TRBV7-9 to TRBJ1-2, with D perhaps matching TRBD1 (5 bases). Trimming took 2 bases from V and 7 from J, leaving 11 bases between them. The CDR3 sequence is 13 residues long. CDR1 and CDR2 (germline): SEHNR, FQNEAQ (reference sequence). DNA of the CDR3: TGTGCCAGCAGCTTAAGTGGGGCGGGTGGCTACACCTTC. Residues: CASSLSGAGGYTF.

This sequence joins TRBV10-3 and TRBJ1-3; D is perhaps TRBD1 (5 bases). The CDR3 spans 15 residues. Deletions cut 4 bases from V and 2 bases from J, with 12 bases between. Germline V gene data show CDR1 as ENHRY and CDR2 as SYGVKD. For the CDR3, the DNA is TGTGCCATCAGTGGCTCGGGGGTGACTGGAAACACCATATATTTT. Its translation is CAISGSGVTGNTIYF.

Here the CDR3 DNA reads TGTGCCTGGAGTGTGTGGAGGGCCATGAACACTGAAGCTTTCTTT. Translated, it gives CAWSVWRAMNTEAFF. The chain combines TRBV30 with TRBJ1-1; D gene unclear. Trimming left V 0 bases short and J 0 bases short, with 11 bases between. The length of the CDR3 is 15 residues. From germline, CDR1 is GTSNPN and CDR2 SVGIG (reference sequence).

This clone was recorded a few times. The sample has other DNA sequences that encode this CDR3 too. The chain employs TRBV7-9 and TRBJ2-7; 7 bases are shared with TRBD2. CDR1 SEHNR and CDR2 FQNEAQ come from the germline V gene (reference sequence). The junction had 5 bases not matched to a gene; V was cut back by 5 bases and J by 1 base. This CDR3 is built from 14 residues. The CDR3, as DNA: TGTGCCAGCAGCCCGCCTAGCGGATCCTACGAGCAGTACTTC. This sequence encodes CASSPPSGSYEQYF.

V usage is TRBV14 and J usage is TRBJ2-1; the D gene is possibly TRBD1 (5 bases). V shed 4 bases and J shed 5 bases, with 15 bases lying between them. The CDR3 has 15 residues. Germline V gene lookup returns CDR1 SGHDN and CDR2 FVKESK. The CDR3 DNA reads TGTGCCAGCAGCCCCGTGGGGCGACAAAACAATGAGCAGTTCTTC. Translating it yields CASSPVGRQNNEQFF.

This chain connects TRBV19 to TRBJ2-1; 9 nucleotides agree with TRBD2. Germline V gene lookup returns CDR1 LNHDA and CDR2 SQIVND (reference sequence). J was trimmed by 9 bases and V by 4 bases; bases with no gene match: 10. This CDR3 contains 15 residues. The CDR3 DNA reads TGTGCCAGTAGTACCCGGGGTAGCGGGAGCGTTGAGCAGTTCTTC. As protein: CASSTRGSGSVEQFF.

This clone has only a few counts. This chain connects TRBV6-5 to TRBJ1-5, with 7 bases fitting TRBD1. There are 12 residues in the CDR3. V lost 6 bases and J lost 6; bases outside the gene matches: 2. Germline V lookup: CDR1 MNHEY, CDR2 SVGAGI. The CDR3 nucleotides are TGTGCCAGCAGAACAGGGGTTCAGCCCCAGCATTTT. Its translation: CASRTGVQPQHF.